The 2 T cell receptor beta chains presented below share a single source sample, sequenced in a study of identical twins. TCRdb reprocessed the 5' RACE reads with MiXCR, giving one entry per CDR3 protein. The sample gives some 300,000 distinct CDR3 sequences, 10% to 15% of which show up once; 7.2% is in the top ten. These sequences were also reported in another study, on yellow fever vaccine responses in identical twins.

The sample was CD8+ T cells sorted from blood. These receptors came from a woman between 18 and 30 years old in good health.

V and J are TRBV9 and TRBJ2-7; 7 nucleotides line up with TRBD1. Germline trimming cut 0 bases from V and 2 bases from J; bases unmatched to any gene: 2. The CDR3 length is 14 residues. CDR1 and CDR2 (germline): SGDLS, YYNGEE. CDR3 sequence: CASSVGDSTYEQYF. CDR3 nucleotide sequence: TGTGCCAGCAGCGTAGGGGACAGCACCTACGAGCAGTACTTC.

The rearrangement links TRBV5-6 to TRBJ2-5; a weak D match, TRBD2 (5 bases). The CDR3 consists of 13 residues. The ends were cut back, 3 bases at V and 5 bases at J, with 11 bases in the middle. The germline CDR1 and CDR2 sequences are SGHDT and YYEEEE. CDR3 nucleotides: TGTGCCAGCAGCTCCTTCCTAGCCGAGACCCAGTACTTC. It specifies CASSSFLAETQYF.